This record covers a single T cell receptor beta chain. Its antigen remains unidentified. The CDR3 length is 17 residues. The V gene lost 0 bases and the J gene lost 5 bases, with 17 bases spanning the gap. Germline assignment: CDR1 SGHRS and CDR2 YFSETQ. This entry comes from a study of cytomegalovirus exposure and HLA in healthy donors. Notes on the study in general: Data from an earlier analysis indicated that most TCR beta V segments were productive either about 87% or about 30% of the time. TRBV6-2, TRBV6-3 and some other V segments were unresolvable in 87-base-pair reads.

The PCR was carried out with 60 Vbeta primers and 13 Jbeta primers. The protocol was immunoSEQ multiplex PCR, while the TCRdb copy is restricted to in-frame clones and leaves out a portion. Of under 90,000 clones in the sample, 75% to 90% were seen once. The sequence was obtained from a young man in good health and CMV-seronegative. The sample taken for sequencing was PBMCs. The chain carries TRBV5-1 and TRBJ1-4, with D unclear. For the CDR3, the DNA is TGCGCCAGCAGCTTGGCCGCGAGGGTTGAAGGAAATGAAAAACTGTTTTTT. The encoded protein is CASSLAARVEGNEKLFF. The whole variable domain, filled in from reference TRBV5-1 and TRBJ1-4, reads KAGVTQTPRYLIKTRGQQVTLSCSPISGHRSVSWYQQTPGQGLQFLFEYFSETQRNKGNFPGRFSGRQFSNSRSEMNVSTLELGDSALYLCASSLAARVEGNEKLFFGSGTQLSVL.